Below, 20 T cell receptor beta chains from the same sample are listed, as sequenced in a study of shared clonotypes between healthy human individuals. Naive CD8 cells lacked CD45RO and underwent positive selection for CCR7, leaving out terminally differentiated effector memory CD45RA+ cells. The table came from immunoSEQ multiplex PCR; TCRdb's copy has only in-frame clones and leaves some out. The sample has more than 2 million clones, about 93% seen once. Input material: naive CD8+ T cells from PBMCs. Every receptor here comes from a man aged 18 to 30 in good health. Some clones in this sample may be carry-over from other donors' samples.

The chain's CDR3 is CASGGASEDIGYEQYF. The CDR3 bases are TGTGCCAGCGGGGGGGCTAGCGAGGACATCGGGTACGAGCAGTACTTC. The V gene is TRBV7-9, the J gene TRBJ2-7; D is possibly TRBD2 (7 bases). The CDR3 contains 16 residues. V lost 8 bases and J lost 4, with 24 bases in between. From germline, CDR1 is SEHNR and CDR2 FQNEAQ (reference sequence).

The chain carries TRBV7-6 and TRBJ1-1, with D possibly TRBD1 on 5 matching bases. Germline CDR1 is SGHVS and CDR2 is FNYEAQ. CDR3 length equals 16 residues. The V end lost 1 base, the J end lost 0 bases, and 12 bases lay between the germline ends. The CDR3 sequence: CASSLGPRDLNTEAFF. CDR3 sequence (DNA): TGTGCCAGCAGCTTAGGTCCCAGGGACCTGAACACTGAAGCTTTCTTT. The full variable domain, its missing parts supplied by reference TRBV7-6 and TRBJ1-1, is GAGVSQSPRYKVTKRGQDVALRCDPISGHVSLYWYRQALGQGPEFLTYFNYEAQQDKSGLPNDRFSAERPEGSISTLTIQRTEQRDSAMYRCASSLGPRDLNTEAFFGQGTRLTVV.

The rearrangement links TRBV27 to TRBJ2-7, with TRBD1 matching over 9 bases. This CDR3 region has 15 residues. The germline V gene encodes CDR1 MNHEY and CDR2 SMNVEV (reference sequence). Trimming took 6 bases from V and 2 from J; bases not matched to a gene: 8. The CDR3 bases are TGTGCCAGCAGCATCGCGGGACAGGGAACCTACGAGCAGTACTTC. The encoded protein is CASSIAGQGTYEQYF.

This clone occurred once. The chain combines TRBV13 with TRBJ2-7, with no clear D. Trimming took 5 bases from V and 2 from J, leaving 16 bases between them. The CDR3 has 15 residues. Per the germline V gene, CDR1 is PRHDT and CDR2 is FYEKMQ (reference sequence). The CDR3 sequence is CASSTYRVDAYEQYF. CDR3 sequence (DNA): TGTGCCAGCAGCACCTACCGTGTGGACGCCTACGAGCAGTACTTC.

The chain recombines TRBV11-2 with TRBJ1-2, with a tentative D call TRBD1 (5 bases). The CDR3 length is 14 residues. V was pared by 5 bases and J by 8 bases, with 18 bases between. The V gene's germline CDR1 is SGHAT and CDR2 FQNNGV. The CDR3 protein is CASSPGPYMYGYTF. DNA for the CDR3: TGTGCCAGCAGCCCAGGGCCTTACATGTACGGCTACACCTTC.

This rearrangement joins TRBV4-1 to TRBJ1-2; 7 bases fit TRBD1. Germline CDR1 and CDR2: MGHRA and YSYEKL. This CDR3 is built from 16 residues. Trimming at V came to 4 bases and at J to 0 bases, leaving 8 bases not matched to a gene. CDR3 bases: TGCGCCAGCAGCCGGGCCGCCGGGACAGCTAACTATGGCTACACCTTC. Translating it yields CASSRAAGTANYGYTF.

The chain recombines TRBV13 with TRBJ2-2; D unclear. The CDR3 sequence is 12 residues long. The germline V gene encodes CDR1 PRHDT and CDR2 FYEKMQ (reference sequence). V shed 8 bases and J shed 5 bases, with 9 bases lying between them. CDR3 nucleotides: TGTGCCAGCGCCCCCGGGACCGGGGAGCTGTTTTTT. Protein product: CASAPGTGELFF.

This chain connects TRBV2 to TRBJ2-2, with no clear D. CDR1 is SNHLY and CDR2 is FYNNEI in the germline V gene. V was pared by 7 bases and J by 5 bases, with 11 bases between. CDR3 length: 13 residues. The CDR3 loop is CASIVLATGELFF. Here the CDR3 DNA reads TGTGCCAGCATAGTATTAGCTACCGGGGAGCTGTTTTTT.

This clone was observed a single time. This sequence joins TRBV28 and TRBJ2-3, with TRBD1 identical over 9 bases. The V gene's germline CDR1 is MDHEN and CDR2 SYDVKM. The CDR3 loop spans 15 amino acids. V lost 3 bases and J lost 5; bases outside the gene matches: 6. The CDR3 nucleotides are TGTGCCAGCAGTTTCGGGACAGGGCTTGGAGATACGCAGTATTTT. This encodes CASSFGTGLGDTQYF.

The genes are TRBV2 and TRBJ2-1; TRBD2 matches 8 bases. Per germline, CDR1 SNHLY and CDR2 FYNNEI. The CDR3 extends over 17 amino acids. Germline trimming cut 0 bases from V and 0 bases from J; bases unmatched to any gene: 4. For the CDR3, the DNA is TGTGCCAGCAGTGAAGCAGGTAGCGGGACCTCCTACAATGAGCAGTTCTTC. Protein product: CASSEAGSGTSYNEQFF.

V usage is TRBV27 and J usage is TRBJ1-2; 7 bases line up with TRBD1. The junction had 7 bases not matched to a gene; V was cut back by 1 base and J by 2 bases. In germline, CDR1 is MNHEY, CDR2 SMNVEV (reference sequence). This CDR3 has 16 residues. This CDR3 is CASSLFGAGGNYGYTF. The CDR3, as DNA: TGTGCCAGCAGTTTATTCGGGGCAGGGGGGAACTATGGCTACACCTTC.

This chain uses TRBV6-1 with TRBJ1-3; 8 nucleotides line up with TRBD1. V shed 5 bases and J 2 bases; nucleotides not matched to a gene: 5. This CDR3 is built from 15 residues. Germline V CDR1 and CDR2: MNHNS, SASEGT. The CDR3 DNA sequence: TGTGCCAGCAGTTCGGCGACAGGGGCTGGAAACACCATATATTTT. Amino acid sequence: CASSSATGAGNTIYF.

V and J are TRBV5-1 and TRBJ2-7; D is perhaps TRBD1 or TRBD2 (5 bases each). Per the germline V gene, CDR1 is SGHRS and CDR2 is YFSETQ. The CDR3 has 12 residues. V was pared by 5 bases and J by 5 bases, with 11 bases between. The CDR3: CASSSGTHEQYF. Here the CDR3 DNA reads TGCGCCAGCAGTTCCGGGACCCACGAGCAGTACTTC.

The rearrangement joins TRBV7-9 to TRBJ2-3; maybe TRBD1 (7 bases). The CDR3 has 16 amino acids. Trimming pared 6 bases from V and 2 bases from J, leaving 18 bases between. Germline V gives CDR1 SEHNR, CDR2 FQNEAQ (reference sequence). DNA for the CDR3: TGTGCCAGCAGGAACCCAGGGGGGTCCCCCACAGATACGCAGTATTTT. Translated, it gives CASRNPGGSPTDTQYF.

CDR3 DNA sequence: TGTGCCAGCAGTTTTGGCAGGGGAGGTGGCCAAGAGACCCAGTACTTC. Protein sequence: CASSFGRGGGQETQYF. The genes are TRBV27 and TRBJ2-5; D might be TRBD1 or TRBD2, each matching 6 bases. Germline values: CDR1 MNHEY, CDR2 SMNVEV (reference sequence). The germline V and J ends were trimmed by 3 bases and 1 base, with 15 bases remaining between them. CDR3 length: 16 amino acids.

This rearrangement joins TRBV4-3 to TRBJ2-7, with unresolved D. CDR1 and CDR2 from the germline V gene are LGHNA and YSLEER. V lost 1 base to trimming and J lost 2 bases, with 9 bases between them. The CDR3 is 14 amino acids. The CDR3 reads CASSQVYGAYEQYF. CDR3 nucleotides: TGCGCCAGCAGCCAAGTCTATGGAGCCTACGAGCAGTACTTC.

This chain uses TRBV5-1 with TRBJ2-3, with 11 bases lining up with TRBD2. The V and J ends lost 2 bases and 5 bases, in that order; junction bases with no gene match: 10. The length of the CDR3 is 17 residues. Germline loops: CDR1 SGHRS, CDR2 YFSETQ. CDR3 bases: TGCGCCAGCAGCTTTCTAGCGGGAGGAGGATCGTTAGATACGCAGTATTTT. Translating gives CASSFLAGGGSLDTQYF.

The chain carries TRBV14 and TRBJ2-3; TRBD1 aligns across 8 bases. Trimming cost V 3 bases and J 5 bases; bases outside gene matches: 10. The CDR3 sequence is 16 residues long. Germline CDR1 SGHDN, CDR2 FVKESK. CDR3 sequence: CASSQVTVRGQDTQYF. Written as DNA, the CDR3 is TGTGCCAGCAGCCAGGTCACAGTCAGGGGGCAAGATACGCAGTATTTT.

The chain couples TRBV7-8 to TRBJ2-7; D ambiguous. Between the trimmed V and J ends, which lost 2 bases and 5 bases, there was a span of 10 bases. Germline lookup yields CDR1 SGHVS and CDR2 FQNEAQ. The length of the CDR3 is 13 residues. CDR3 in DNA: TGTGCCAGCAGCTTATGGCAGAACAACGAGCAGTACTTC. Translation gives CASSLWQNNEQYF.

The chain joins TRBV25-1 to TRBJ1-2, with D unresolved. Germline V gene lookup returns CDR1 MGHDK and CDR2 SYGVNS. CDR3 length: 16 residues. V was shortened by 7 bases and J by 3 bases, with 21 bases between the two germline ends. In DNA form, the CDR3 reads TGTGCCAGCATTGGGTGGCGGGCCGAGACGGACTATGGCTACACCTTC. Its protein product is CASIGWRAETDYGYTF.